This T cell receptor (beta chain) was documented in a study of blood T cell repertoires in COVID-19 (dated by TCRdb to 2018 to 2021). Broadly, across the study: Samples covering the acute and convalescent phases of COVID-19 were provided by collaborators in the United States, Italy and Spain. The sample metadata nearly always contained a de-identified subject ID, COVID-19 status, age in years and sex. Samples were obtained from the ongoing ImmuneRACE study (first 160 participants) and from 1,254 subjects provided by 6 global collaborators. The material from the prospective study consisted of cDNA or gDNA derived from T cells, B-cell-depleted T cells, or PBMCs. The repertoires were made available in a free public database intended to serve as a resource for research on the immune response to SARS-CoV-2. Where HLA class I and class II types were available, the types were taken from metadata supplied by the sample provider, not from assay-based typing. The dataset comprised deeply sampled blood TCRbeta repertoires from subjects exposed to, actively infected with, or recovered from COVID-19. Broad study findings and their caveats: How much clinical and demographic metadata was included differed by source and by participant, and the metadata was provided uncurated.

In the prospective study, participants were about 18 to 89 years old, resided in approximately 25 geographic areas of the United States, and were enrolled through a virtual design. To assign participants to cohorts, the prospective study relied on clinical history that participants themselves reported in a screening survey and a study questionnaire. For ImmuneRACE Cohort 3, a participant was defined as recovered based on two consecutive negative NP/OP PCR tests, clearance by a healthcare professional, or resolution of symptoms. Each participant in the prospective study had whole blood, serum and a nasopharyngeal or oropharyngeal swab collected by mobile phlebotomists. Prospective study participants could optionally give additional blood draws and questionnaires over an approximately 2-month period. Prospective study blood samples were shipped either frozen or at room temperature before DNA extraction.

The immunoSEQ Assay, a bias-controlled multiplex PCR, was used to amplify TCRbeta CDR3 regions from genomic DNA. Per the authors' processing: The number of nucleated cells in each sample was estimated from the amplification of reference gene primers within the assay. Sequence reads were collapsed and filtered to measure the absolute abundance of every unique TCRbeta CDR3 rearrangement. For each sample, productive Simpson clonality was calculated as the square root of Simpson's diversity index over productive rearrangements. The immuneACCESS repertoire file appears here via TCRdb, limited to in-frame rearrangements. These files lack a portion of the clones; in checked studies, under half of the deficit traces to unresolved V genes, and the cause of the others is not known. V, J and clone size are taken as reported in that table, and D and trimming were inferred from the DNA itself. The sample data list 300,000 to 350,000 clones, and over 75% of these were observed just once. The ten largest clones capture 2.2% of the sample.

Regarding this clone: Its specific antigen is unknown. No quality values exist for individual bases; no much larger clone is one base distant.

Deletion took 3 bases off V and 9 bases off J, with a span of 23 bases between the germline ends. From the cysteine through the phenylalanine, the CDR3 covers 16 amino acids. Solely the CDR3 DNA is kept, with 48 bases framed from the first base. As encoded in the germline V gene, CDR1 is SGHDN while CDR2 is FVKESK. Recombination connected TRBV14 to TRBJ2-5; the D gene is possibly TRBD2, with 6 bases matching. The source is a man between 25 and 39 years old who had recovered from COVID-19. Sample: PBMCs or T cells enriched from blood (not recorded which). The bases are TGTGCCAGCAGCCAGAACGTCGGGAGTCCCAAGAGACCCCAGTACTTC. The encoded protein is CASSQNVGSPKRPQYF. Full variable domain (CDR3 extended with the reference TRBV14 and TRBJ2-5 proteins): EAGVTQFPSHSVIEKGQTVTLRCDPISGHDNLYWYRRVMGKEIKFLLHFVKESKQDESGMPNNRFLAERTGGTYSTLKVQPAELEDSGVYFCASSQNVGSPKRPQYFGPGTRLLVL.